This is a list of T cell receptor beta chains from one sample in a study of cytomegalovirus exposure and HLA in healthy donors. The table came from immunoSEQ multiplex PCR; TCRdb's copy has only in-frame clones and leaves some out. This table has tens of thousands of clones, roughly 93% appearing once. Sequencing was done on a sample of PBMCs. Receptor source: a man younger than 35 in good health and CMV-seronegative. The CDR3 runs from the conserved cysteine through the conserved F or W. A D gene is named only where the DNA matches it firmly. Size is omitted from some rows. Given values are once, few, many or a class for expanded clones.

j_call: TRBJ1-1; v_call: TRBV6-1; clone_size: -; d_call: TRBD1; cdr3_nt: TGTGCCAGCAGCCATACAGGGGGCAGGGCTGAAGCTTTCTTT; cdr3_aa: CASSHTGGRAEAFF
j_call: TRBJ1-1; v_call: TRBV19; clone_size: -; d_call: -; cdr3_nt: TGTGCCAGCCGAGGCTGGGGGGCTGAAGCTTTCTTT; cdr3_aa: CASRGWGAEAFF
j_call: TRBJ2-1; v_call: TRBV6-6; clone_size: -; d_call: -; cdr3_nt: TGTGCCAGCAGTTTGGTGTTTAGCTCCTACAATGAGCAGTTCTTC; cdr3_aa: CASSLVFSSYNEQFF
j_call: TRBJ1-1; v_call: TRBV27; clone_size: once; d_call: TRBD1; cdr3_nt: TGTGCCAGCAGTTTCGGACAGGACAACTCCCACACTGAAGCTTTCTTT; cdr3_aa: CASSFGQDNSHTEAFF
j_call: TRBJ2-1; v_call: TRBV27; clone_size: -; d_call: TRBD2; cdr3_nt: TGTGCCAGCAGTTTAGGGACTAGTGGCAATGAGCAGTTCTTC; cdr3_aa: CASSLGTSGNEQFF
j_call: TRBJ1-2; v_call: TRBV4-1; clone_size: -; d_call: -; cdr3_nt: TGCGCCAGCAGCCAGGGGCAAAGTCAGCTCTATGGCTACACCTTC; cdr3_aa: CASSQGQSQLYGYTF
j_call: TRBJ1-1; v_call: TRBV6-4; clone_size: -; d_call: -; cdr3_nt: TGTGCCAGCAGTGCGACACCTGGCACTGAAGCTTTCTTT; cdr3_aa: CASSATPGTEAFF
j_call: TRBJ2-5; v_call: TRBV7-8; clone_size: -; d_call: -; cdr3_nt: TGTGCCAGCAGCCCTGCCGGAGGCGGGCAGAAGACCCAGTACTTC; cdr3_aa: CASSPAGGGQKTQYF
j_call: TRBJ2-1; v_call: TRBV6-5; clone_size: -; d_call: -; cdr3_nt: TGTGCCAGCAGTGCCAGCGGGTTCTATGAGCAGTTCTTC; cdr3_aa: CASSASGFYEQFF
j_call: TRBJ2-5; v_call: TRBV12-5; clone_size: -; d_call: -; cdr3_nt: TGTGCTAGTGGTTTGATTCACGGACAGTCGGTCCCCCAGTACTTC; cdr3_aa: CASGLIHGQSVPQYF
j_call: TRBJ2-1; v_call: TRBV30; clone_size: once; d_call: TRBD2; cdr3_nt: TGTGCCTGGGCTAGAGTGACTAGCGGGGGGGCCGTAGAGCAGTTCTTC; cdr3_aa: CAWARVTSGGAVEQFF
j_call: TRBJ2-7; v_call: TRBV18; clone_size: -; d_call: -; cdr3_nt: TGTGCCAGCTCACCCCCAGGGCGTTATAAAACGTACGAGCAGTACTTC; cdr3_aa: CASSPPGRYKTYEQYF
j_call: TRBJ2-7; v_call: TRBV18; clone_size: -; d_call: -; cdr3_nt: TGTGCCAGCTCACCCAGCCCCACAGGATCCTCCTACGAGCAGTACTTC; cdr3_aa: CASSPSPTGSSYEQYF
j_call: TRBJ2-1; v_call: TRBV6-5; clone_size: once; d_call: TRBD2; cdr3_nt: TGTGCCAGCAGTCCCCGGGGGGATGAGCAGTTCTTC; cdr3_aa: CASSPRGDEQFF
j_call: TRBJ1-5; v_call: TRBV4-1; clone_size: -; d_call: -; cdr3_nt: TGCGCCAGCAGCCAAGGTTTTGCCAGGAGGATTCCCCGCAATCAGCCCCAGCATTTT; cdr3_aa: CASSQGFARRIPRNQPQHF
j_call: TRBJ1-5; v_call: TRBV6-6; clone_size: -; d_call: TRBD1; cdr3_nt: TGTGCCAGCAGCCATGGGACAGCGTATAGCAATCAGCCCCAGCATTTT; cdr3_aa: CASSHGTAYSNQPQHF
j_call: TRBJ2-7; v_call: TRBV6-1; clone_size: -; d_call: -; cdr3_nt: TGTGCCAGCAGAGCTGCGAAGCCCTACGAGCAGTACTTC; cdr3_aa: CASRAAKPYEQYF
j_call: TRBJ1-2; v_call: TRBV28; clone_size: -; d_call: -; cdr3_nt: TGTGCCAGCAGTCCGCTCGTGGGCTGGGGCTACACCTTC; cdr3_aa: CASSPLVGWGYTF
j_call: TRBJ2-6; v_call: TRBV4-3; clone_size: -; d_call: -; cdr3_nt: TGCGCCAGCAGCCAGGCCGCAGGGTCTGGGGCCAACGTCCTGACTTTC; cdr3_aa: CASSQAAGSGANVLTF
j_call: TRBJ2-5; v_call: TRBV7-9; clone_size: -; d_call: TRBD2; cdr3_nt: TGTGCCAGCAGCTTAGGACTAGCGGCGGAGACCCAGTACTTC; cdr3_aa: CASSLGLAAETQYF
j_call: TRBJ2-7; v_call: TRBV18; clone_size: -; d_call: TRBD2; cdr3_nt: TGTGCCAGCTCACCGGCCGGGACTACCTACGAGCAGTACTTC; cdr3_aa: CASSPAGTTYEQYF
j_call: TRBJ2-4; v_call: TRBV9; clone_size: -; d_call: TRBD2; cdr3_nt: TGTGCCAGCAGCTTGCGACTAGCGGGACTAGGAGGCATTCAGTACTTC; cdr3_aa: CASSLRLAGLGGIQYF
j_call: TRBJ2-2; v_call: TRBV6-5; clone_size: -; d_call: TRBD2; cdr3_nt: TGTGCCAGCAGCAGTAGCGGGGCGAACACCGGGGAGCTGTTTTTT; cdr3_aa: CASSSSGANTGELFF
j_call: TRBJ2-2; v_call: TRBV15; clone_size: -; d_call: -; cdr3_nt: TGTGCCACCAGCATCCGATGGACTGGAGTGAATGGCACCGGGGAGCTGTTTTTT; cdr3_aa: CATSIRWTGVNGTGELFF
j_call: TRBJ1-2; v_call: TRBV6-1; clone_size: -; d_call: -; cdr3_nt: TGTGCCAGCAGTGCTTCCGGGACACACTATGGCTACACCTTC; cdr3_aa: CASSASGTHYGYTF
j_call: TRBJ2-5; v_call: TRBV4-1; clone_size: -; d_call: -; cdr3_nt: TGCGCCAGCAGCCAAGAATCATGGAGACAAGAGACCCAGTACTTC; cdr3_aa: CASSQESWRQETQYF
j_call: TRBJ1-5; v_call: TRBV2; clone_size: -; d_call: -; cdr3_nt: TGTGCCAGCAGTGCAGGGGCCGGCAATCAGCCCCAGCATTTT; cdr3_aa: CASSAGAGNQPQHF
j_call: TRBJ1-1; v_call: TRBV6-5; clone_size: -; d_call: -; cdr3_nt: TGTGCCAGCAGTTACAGAGGAAACACTGAAGCTTTCTTT; cdr3_aa: CASSYRGNTEAFF
j_call: TRBJ2-1; v_call: TRBV4-1; clone_size: -; d_call: TRBD2; cdr3_nt: TGCGCCAGCAGCCAGCCAAAGCGGGGGGGAAACAATGAGCAGTTCTTC; cdr3_aa: CASSQPKRGGNNEQFF
j_call: TRBJ2-7; v_call: TRBV7-2; clone_size: -; d_call: TRBD1; cdr3_nt: TGTGCCAGCAGCTTAGAAACAGGGGTCCCTCGAAACGAGCAGTACTTC; cdr3_aa: CASSLETGVPRNEQYF
j_call: TRBJ2-2; v_call: TRBV7-9; clone_size: -; d_call: TRBD2; cdr3_nt: TGTGCCAGCAGCGCCGAGGGGCTAGCGGGATCGAACACCGGGGAGCTGTTTTTT; cdr3_aa: CASSAEGLAGSNTGELFF
j_call: TRBJ2-1; v_call: TRBV10-1; clone_size: -; d_call: TRBD2; cdr3_nt: TGCGCCAGCACAAATCAGCCTAGCGGGGATAGCTCCTACAATGAGCAGTTCTTC; cdr3_aa: CASTNQPSGDSSYNEQFF
j_call: TRBJ2-7; v_call: TRBV7-9; clone_size: -; d_call: -; cdr3_nt: TGTGCCAGCAGGGCGGAGTCTGCCTACGAGCAGTACTTC; cdr3_aa: CASRAESAYEQYF
j_call: TRBJ1-5; v_call: TRBV2; clone_size: -; d_call: -; cdr3_nt: TGTGCCAGCAGTGAAGAGGGGCAGCCCCAGCATTTT; cdr3_aa: CASSEEGQPQHF
j_call: TRBJ1-6; v_call: TRBV4-1; clone_size: -; d_call: -; cdr3_nt: TGCGCCAGCAGCCAACCGGGGGGCTCGGGGTGGTCACCCCTCCACTTT; cdr3_aa: CASSQPGGSGWSPLHF
j_call: TRBJ1-4; v_call: TRBV29-1; clone_size: -; d_call: -; cdr3_nt: TGCAGCGTTGAAACTCGCATCTCTGCAACTAATGAAAAACTGTTTTTT; cdr3_aa: CSVETRISATNEKLFF
j_call: TRBJ2-3; v_call: TRBV5-4; clone_size: -; d_call: -; cdr3_nt: TGTGCCAGCAGCCGATCTGAGGGAGATACGCAGTATTTT; cdr3_aa: CASSRSEGDTQYF
j_call: TRBJ2-3; v_call: TRBV11-2; clone_size: -; d_call: TRBD1; cdr3_nt: TGTGCCAGCAGCCCGAGACAGGGGGCCCTAGCAGATACGCAGTATTTT; cdr3_aa: CASSPRQGALADTQYF
j_call: TRBJ2-1; v_call: TRBV15; clone_size: -; d_call: -; cdr3_nt: TGTGCCACCAGCAGAGAACTAGTAGCTGAATTCGGGCAGTTCTTC; cdr3_aa: CATSRELVAEFGQFF
j_call: TRBJ2-2; v_call: TRBV5-1; clone_size: -; d_call: TRBD1; cdr3_nt: TGCGCCAGCAGCTTGGCCCCGGGACAGGGCCACACCGGGGAGCTGTTTTTT; cdr3_aa: CASSLAPGQGHTGELFF
j_call: TRBJ2-7; v_call: TRBV12-5; clone_size: -; d_call: -; cdr3_nt: TGTGCTAGTGGTTTGGGGGAGACCTACGAGCAGTACTTC; cdr3_aa: CASGLGETYEQYF
j_call: TRBJ1-3; v_call: TRBV11-1; clone_size: -; d_call: TRBD1; cdr3_nt: TGTGCCAGCAGCCCACGGGACAGACTATACTCTGGAAACACCATATATTTT; cdr3_aa: CASSPRDRLYSGNTIYF
j_call: TRBJ1-3; v_call: TRBV28; clone_size: -; d_call: -; cdr3_nt: TGTGCCAGCATCCCGACAGGTCGATCTGGAAACACCATATATTTT; cdr3_aa: CASIPTGRSGNTIYF
j_call: TRBJ2-5; v_call: TRBV5-1; clone_size: -; d_call: -; cdr3_nt: TGCGCCAGCAGCTTGGTGGCAGGGGGGTACCAAGAGACCCAGTACTTC; cdr3_aa: CASSLVAGGYQETQYF
j_call: TRBJ2-7; v_call: TRBV19; clone_size: -; d_call: TRBD1; cdr3_nt: TGTGCCAGTAGTACTAACAGGGGTGACTACGAGCAGTACTTC; cdr3_aa: CASSTNRGDYEQYF
j_call: TRBJ1-1; v_call: TRBV13; clone_size: -; d_call: TRBD1; cdr3_nt: TGTGCCAGCAGCACAGGACAGGGCACTGAAGCTTTCTTT; cdr3_aa: CASSTGQGTEAFF
j_call: TRBJ1-4; v_call: TRBV27; clone_size: -; d_call: -; cdr3_nt: TGTGCCAGCAGTTTTGTGACAGGCGCTGGGGCGAAACTGTTTTTT; cdr3_aa: CASSFVTGAGAKLFF
j_call: TRBJ2-7; v_call: TRBV11-3; clone_size: -; d_call: -; cdr3_nt: TGTGCCAGCAGCTTAGGGGGGCCCTACGAGCAGTACTTC; cdr3_aa: CASSLGGPYEQYF
j_call: TRBJ2-7; v_call: TRBV5-6; clone_size: -; d_call: -; cdr3_nt: TGTGCCAGCAGCCCTCCGGACACAGCTTACTACGAGCAGTACTTC; cdr3_aa: CASSPPDTAYYEQYF
j_call: TRBJ1-5; v_call: TRBV5-5; clone_size: -; d_call: -; cdr3_nt: TGTGCCAGCAGCCCCGGGGGAGGAGCCGGCAATCAGCCCCAGCATTTT; cdr3_aa: CASSPGGGAGNQPQHF
j_call: TRBJ1-2; v_call: TRBV11-3; clone_size: -; d_call: TRBD1; cdr3_nt: TGTGCCAGCAGCTTAGTAGGCACCGGGACAGACCCCTATGGCTACACCTTC; cdr3_aa: CASSLVGTGTDPYGYTF
j_call: TRBJ2-1; v_call: TRBV10-3; clone_size: -; d_call: TRBD2; cdr3_nt: TGTGCCATCAGTGACGTGGCGGGGGTGATCAATGAGCAGTTCTTC; cdr3_aa: CAISDVAGVINEQFF